A selection of T cell receptor beta chains follows, all from one sample in a study of cytomegalovirus exposure and HLA in healthy donors. The method was immunoSEQ multiplex PCR; TCRdb's version includes in-frame clones alone and lacks a portion of them. The table has about 150,000 clones, more than 80% seen once. The sample taken for sequencing was PBMCs. The receptors stem from a young man in good health and CMV-seronegative. The CDR3 runs from the conserved cysteine through the conserved F or W. D genes are given only for firm matches. For some rows the clone size is stated as once, few or many, or as a class when expanded; others skip it.

CDR3	DNA	D	V	J	size
CSVAGQEKETQYF	TGCAGCGTTGCGGGACAGGAAAAAGAGACCCAGTACTTC	TRBD1	TRBV29-1	TRBJ2-5	few
CASSLGGGADTQYF	TGTGCCAGCAGCTTAGGGGGGGGCGCAGATACGCAGTATTTT	.	TRBV5-8	TRBJ2-3	.
CASSSGQGVTYEQYF	TGTGCCAGCTCATCAGGACAGGGGGTAACCTACGAGCAGTACTTC	TRBD1	TRBV18	TRBJ2-7	.
CASSFLQLAGGPHTQYF	TGTGCCAGCAGTTTTCTTCAACTAGCGGGAGGGCCGCATACGCAGTATTTT	TRBD2	TRBV28	TRBJ2-3	.
CASSQNSGGTRGKLFF	TGTGCCAGCTCACAAAATTCGGGGGGGACCCGCGGAAAACTGTTTTTT	.	TRBV18	TRBJ1-4	.
CASSLALGLGELFF	TGCGCCAGCAGCTTGGCCTTGGGGCTCGGGGAGCTGTTTTTT	.	TRBV5-1	TRBJ2-2	few
CASSLGRRQKETQYF	TGTGCCAGCAGCTTAGGTCGTCGACAGAAAGAGACCCAGTACTTC	.	TRBV7-9	TRBJ2-5	.
CASSLTLAAYNEQFF	TGTGCTAGCAGCTTAACGCTAGCGGCCTACAATGAGCAGTTCTTC	TRBD2	TRBV7-7	TRBJ2-1	.
CASSLASGSHETQYF	TGTGCCAGCAGCTTGGCTAGCGGGAGTCATGAGACCCAGTACTTC	TRBD2	TRBV5-6	TRBJ2-5	.
CASSLNRAQETQYF	TGTGCCAGCAGCCTTAACAGGGCCCAAGAGACCCAGTACTTC	.	TRBV7-6	TRBJ2-5	.
CASSEQIQETQYF	TGTGCCAGCAGCGAACAAATCCAAGAGACCCAGTACTTC	.	TRBV11-2	TRBJ2-5	.
CASSSTPTVNYGYTF	TGTGCCAGCAGTTCTACCCCGACAGTAAACTATGGCTACACCTTC	.	TRBV6-6	TRBJ1-2	.
CASTTASGPNEQFF	TGTGCCAGCACCACAGCTAGCGGACCGAATGAGCAGTTCTTC	TRBD2	TRBV5-6	TRBJ2-1	once
CASRTQGADEQYF	TGTGCCAGCAGAACACAGGGGGCTGACGAGCAGTACTTC	TRBD1	TRBV11-2	TRBJ2-7	.
CASSKTGLAGGDTQYF	TGTGCCAGCAGTAAAACGGGACTAGCGGGAGGAGATACGCAGTATTTT	TRBD2	TRBV27	TRBJ2-3	.
CASSPPGFIYGYTF	TGTGCCAGCAGTCCACCAGGCTTTATCTATGGCTACACCTTC	.	TRBV27	TRBJ1-2	.
CASSLGGDSYNSPLHF	TGCGCCAGCAGCTTGGGGGGGGACTCCTATAATTCACCCCTCCACTTT	.	TRBV5-1	TRBJ1-6	few
CASSLAPSGQETQYF	TGTGCCAGCAGCTTAGCCCCTAGCGGACAAGAGACCCAGTACTTC	TRBD2	TRBV7-3	TRBJ2-5	once
CASSRSGEGQPQHF	TGTGCCAGCAGTCGCTCAGGGGAGGGACAGCCCCAGCATTTT	.	TRBV6-5	TRBJ1-5	.
CAISESRDTQYF	TGTGCCATCAGTGAGTCTAGAGATACGCAGTATTTT	.	TRBV10-3	TRBJ2-3	.
CASSQGGVNTEAFF	TGTGCCAGCAGCCAAGGCGGGGTGAACACTGAAGCTTTCTTT	.	TRBV4-2	TRBJ1-1	.
CASSLLAGDQETQYF	TGTGCCAGCAGCTTACTAGCGGGGGATCAAGAGACCCAGTACTTC	TRBD2	TRBV11-2	TRBJ2-5	once
CASSARTSGNEQYF	TGTGCCAGCAGTGCCCGGACTAGCGGTAACGAGCAGTACTTC	TRBD2	TRBV28	TRBJ2-7	.
CASSSSGRGLETQYF	TGTGCCAGCAGCTCTAGCGGGAGAGGGCTGGAGACCCAGTACTTC	TRBD2	TRBV7-9	TRBJ2-5	.
CASSRLAGSYEQYF	TGTGCCAGCAGCCGACTAGCGGGGTCCTACGAGCAGTACTTC	TRBD2	TRBV6-5	TRBJ2-7	.
CASSLTVQGSTEAFF	TGTGCCAGCAGCCTGACCGTACAGGGGAGCACTGAAGCTTTCTTT	TRBD1	TRBV7-8	TRBJ1-1	.
CASSEEAGRYF	TGCGCCAGCAGTGAGGAGGCAGGGCGGTACTTC	.	TRBV10-2	TRBJ2-7	.
CASRSLGSSDYGYTF	TGTGCCAGCAGGAGTCTAGGGAGTTCGGACTATGGCTACACCTTC	.	TRBV6-5	TRBJ1-2	.
CSGRGYSYNEQFF	TGCAGCGGGCGGGGGTACTCCTACAATGAGCAGTTCTTC	TRBD2	TRBV29-1	TRBJ2-1	.
CASSLGPTDEQFF	TGTGCCAGCAGCTTAGGACCGACAGATGAGCAGTTCTTC	.	TRBV11-3	TRBJ2-1	.
CASSRGTPNRLTGELFF	TGTGCCAGCAGTAGAGGGACACCAAATCGATTGACCGGGGAGCTGTTTTTT	.	TRBV9	TRBJ2-2	.
CASSQRGLDTEAFF	TGTGCCAGCAGCCAACGAGGGCTGGACACTGAAGCTTTCTTT	.	TRBV4-2	TRBJ1-1	.
CASSLWSSGSRKGEQYF	TGCGCCAGCAGCTTGTGGTCGAGCGGGAGTAGGAAGGGCGAGCAGTACTTC	TRBD2	TRBV5-1	TRBJ2-7	.
CASSLAGSSYEQYF	TGTGCCAGCAGCTTAGCCGGGAGCTCCTACGAGCAGTACTTC	.	TRBV11-3	TRBJ2-7	.
CAISDSRGQETQYF	TGTGCCATCAGTGACTCGAGGGGGCAAGAGACCCAGTACTTC	.	TRBV10-3	TRBJ2-5	.